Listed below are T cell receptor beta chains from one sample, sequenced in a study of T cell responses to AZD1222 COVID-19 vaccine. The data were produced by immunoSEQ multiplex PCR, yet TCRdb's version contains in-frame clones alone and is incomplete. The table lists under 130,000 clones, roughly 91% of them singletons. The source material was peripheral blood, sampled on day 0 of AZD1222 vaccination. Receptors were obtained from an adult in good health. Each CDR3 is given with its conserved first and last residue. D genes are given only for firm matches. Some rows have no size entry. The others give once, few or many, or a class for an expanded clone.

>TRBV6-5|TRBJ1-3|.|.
TGTGCCAGCAGTTACTCGAGAGGGGGATTGGGAAACACCATATATTTT
CASSYSRGGLGNTIYF
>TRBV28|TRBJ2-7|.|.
TGTGCCAGCATCAACGGAGGACCCCTCGGCGAGCAGTACTTC
CASINGGPLGEQYF
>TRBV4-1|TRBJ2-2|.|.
TGCGCCAGCAGCCAAGGGGCTAGCGTTAACACCGGGGAGCTGTTTTTT
CASSQGASVNTGELFF
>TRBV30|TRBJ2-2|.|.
TGTGCGGGACGGAGACTGGGCGGGGAGCTGTTTTTT
CAGRRLGGELFF
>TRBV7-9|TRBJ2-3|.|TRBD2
TGTGCCAGCAGCTGGGGACTAGCGGGAACTAAAGATACGCAGTATTTT
CASSWGLAGTKDTQYF
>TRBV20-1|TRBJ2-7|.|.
TGCAGTGCCGAGGGGGGGTTCGAGCAGTACTTC
CSAEGGFEQYF
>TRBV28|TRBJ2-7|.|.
TGTGCCAGCAGTCGCTGGGGAGCGGGCGAGCAGTACTTC
CASSRWGAGEQYF
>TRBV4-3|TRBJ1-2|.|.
TGCGCCAGCAGCCAAGATTGGGCAAACCCCTATGGCTACACCTTC
CASSQDWANPYGYTF
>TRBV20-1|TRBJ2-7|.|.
TGCAGTGCCATCAGGTCCTACGAGCAGTACTTC
CSAIRSYEQYF
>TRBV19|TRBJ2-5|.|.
TGTGCCAGTAGCCCCCCGAGGGGGTCGGAGACCCAGTACTTC
CASSPPRGSETQYF
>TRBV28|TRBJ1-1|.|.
TGTGCCAGCAGTTACTTTAAGACAGGTAACAATGAAGCTTTCTTT
CASSYFKTGNNEAFF
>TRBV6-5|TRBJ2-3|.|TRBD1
TGTGCCAGCAGTTACCCCCCGGACAGGGTCACAGATACGCAGTATTTT
CASSYPPDRVTDTQYF
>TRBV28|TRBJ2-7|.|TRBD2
TGTGCCAGCAGTTTTCGCGGGAGGGCCGAGAACGAGCAGTACTTC
CASSFRGRAENEQYF
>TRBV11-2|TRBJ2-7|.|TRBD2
TGTGCCAGCAGCTTCATAGCGGGAGAGGGTGGGGAGCAGTACTTC
CASSFIAGEGGEQYF
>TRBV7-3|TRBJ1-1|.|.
TGTGCCACCAGCGCCTATTTCGGGGTAGGCGCTGAAGCTTTCTTT
CATSAYFGVGAEAFF
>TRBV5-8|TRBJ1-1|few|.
TGTGCCAGCAGCTTGGAGACGAACACTGAAGCTTTCTTT
CASSLETNTEAFF
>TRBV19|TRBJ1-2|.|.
TGTGCCAGCCATGAATACCTGGGCAGTAGTCGGTCCTATGGCTACACCTTC
CASHEYLGSSRSYGYTF
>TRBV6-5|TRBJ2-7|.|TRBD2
TGTGCCAGCATTCGGACTAGCGGATCCTACGAGCAGTACTTC
CASIRTSGSYEQYF
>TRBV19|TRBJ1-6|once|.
TGTGCCAGTAGTAGGCGTACAGGGAGGGCCGGATCACCCCTCCACTTT
CASSRRTGRAGSPLHF
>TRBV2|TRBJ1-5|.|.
TGTGCCAGCTTCGAACAGCCGAATCAGCCCCAGCATTTT
CASFEQPNQPQHF
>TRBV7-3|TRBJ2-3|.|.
TGTGCCAGCAGCCGCGGACTAATCAGAGATACGCAGTATTTT
CASSRGLIRDTQYF
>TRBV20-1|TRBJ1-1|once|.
TGCAGTGCTAGTTGGGTCCTCGGAAACACTGAAGCTTTCTTT
CSASWVLGNTEAFF
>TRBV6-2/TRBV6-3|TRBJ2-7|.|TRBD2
TGTGCCAGCAGCCTGGGACTAGCGGGAGGGAGCTCCTACGAGCAGTACTTC
CASSLGLAGGSSYEQYF
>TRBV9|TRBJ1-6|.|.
TGTGCCAGCAGCGTAGTCGACGATTCACCCCTCCACTTT
CASSVVDDSPLHF
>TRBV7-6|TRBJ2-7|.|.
TGTGCCAGCAGGCTCTCCGGGGGAGCGGTATACGAGCAGTACTTC
CASRLSGGAVYEQYF
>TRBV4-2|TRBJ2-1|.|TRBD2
TGTGCCAGCAGCCAAGACGGTGGAGCGGGAGTATACAATGAGCAGTTCTTC
CASSQDGGAGVYNEQFF
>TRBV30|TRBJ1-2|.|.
TGTGCCTGGAGTGTACAGACAGCCACTAACTATGGCTACACCTTC
CAWSVQTATNYGYTF
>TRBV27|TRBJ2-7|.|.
TGTGCCAGCCGCCCCCTAGGAACCTACGAGCAGTACTTC
CASRPLGTYEQYF
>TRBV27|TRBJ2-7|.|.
TGTGCCAGCAGTTTATCGGGATACCCCGGCGAGCAGTACTTC
CASSLSGYPGEQYF
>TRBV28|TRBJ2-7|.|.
TGTGCCAGCAGTCACAGCGGGTTCGAGCAGTACTTC
CASSHSGFEQYF
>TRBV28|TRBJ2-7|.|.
TGTGCCAGCCTTGGTACCTACGAGCAGTACTTC
CASLGTYEQYF
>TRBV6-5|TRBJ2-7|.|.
TGTGCCAGTCCCAGGAGAGAGGGTTCCTCCTACGAGCAGTACTTC
CASPRREGSSYEQYF
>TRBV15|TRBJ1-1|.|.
TGTGCCACCAGCAGGATGGGAGGGAACACTGAAGCTTTCTTT
CATSRMGGNTEAFF
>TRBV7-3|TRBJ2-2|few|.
TGTGCCAGCAGCTTAGGGGGTTCCGCCGGGGAGCTGTTTTTT
CASSLGGSAGELFF
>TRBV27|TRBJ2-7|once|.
TGTGCCAGTTCCCCCTGGGGCCGGGACGATAACTACGAGCAGTACTTC
CASSPWGRDDNYEQYF
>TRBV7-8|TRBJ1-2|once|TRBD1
TGTGCCAGCAGCCCGGAGACAGGGGACTATGGCTACACCTTC
CASSPETGDYGYTF
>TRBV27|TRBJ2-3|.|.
TGTGCCAGCAGGCCAACTAGTCACCCCACAGATACGCAGTATTTT
CASRPTSHPTDTQYF
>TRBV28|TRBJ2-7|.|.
TGTGCCAGCAGTTTTCCCGGCGGTTTCTCCTACGAGCAGTACTTC
CASSFPGGFSYEQYF
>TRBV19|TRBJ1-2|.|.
TGTGCCAGTAGTATCCCCGGATTAGCTAACTATGGCTACACCTTC
CASSIPGLANYGYTF
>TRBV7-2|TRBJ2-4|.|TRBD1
TGTGCCAGCAGCACGGGACAGGGGGGAAACATTCAGTACTTC
CASSTGQGGNIQYF
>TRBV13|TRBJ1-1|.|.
TGTGCCAGCAGCTTACGGGTTGCTACCCTGAACACTGAAGCTTTCTTT
CASSLRVATLNTEAFF
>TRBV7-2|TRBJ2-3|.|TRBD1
TGTGCCAGCAGGCGAACAGGGGGCATTGGGACAGATACGCAGTATTTT
CASRRTGGIGTDTQYF
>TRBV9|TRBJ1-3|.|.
TGTGCCAGCAGCCCCCTCACAGGCCTTGGGGGAAACACCATATATTTT
CASSPLTGLGGNTIYF
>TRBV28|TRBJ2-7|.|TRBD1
TGTGCCAGCAGCCTGGACAGGGTCAAGGAAGAGCAGTACTTC
CASSLDRVKEEQYF
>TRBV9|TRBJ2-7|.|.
TGTGCCAGCAGCCCGGGTGGGGAATCCTACGAGCAGTACTTC
CASSPGGESYEQYF
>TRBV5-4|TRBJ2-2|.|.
TGTGCCAGCAGCTTGACGGGGGGCGCGGGCGGGGAGCTGTTTTTT
CASSLTGGAGGELFF
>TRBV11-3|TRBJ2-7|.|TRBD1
TGTGCCAGCAGCCGAGGGGGACAGACATCCTACGAGCAGTACTTC
CASSRGGQTSYEQYF
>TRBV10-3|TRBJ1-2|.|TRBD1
TGTGCCACCCAAGACAGGGGGCAAGATGGCTACACCTTC
CATQDRGQDGYTF
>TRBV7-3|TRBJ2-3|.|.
TGTGCCAGCAGCAGAAGGGACGGAAAGGGGGCAGATACGCAGTATTTT
CASSRRDGKGADTQYF
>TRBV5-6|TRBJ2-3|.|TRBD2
TGTGCCAGCAGCTTGAGGGCTAGCGGACTCCGCACAGATACGCAGTATTTT
CASSLRASGLRTDTQYF
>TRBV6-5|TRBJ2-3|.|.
TGTGCCAGCACCCGGTGGGACCGTAGCACAGATACGCAGTATTTT
CASTRWDRSTDTQYF
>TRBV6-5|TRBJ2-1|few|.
TGTGCCAGCAGTTACAGAATGGACTTCTCCTACAATGAGCAGTTCTTC
CASSYRMDFSYNEQFF
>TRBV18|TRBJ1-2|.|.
TGTGCCAGCTCACCAGGGACCCAGGGGTATGGCTACACCTTC
CASSPGTQGYGYTF
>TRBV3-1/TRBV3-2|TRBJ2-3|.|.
TGTGCCAGCAGCCCTCAAAGGCTCACGACCGCAGATACGCAGTATTTT
CASSPQRLTTADTQYF
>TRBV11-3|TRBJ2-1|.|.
TGTGCCAGCAGCTTAGGGGGGTCCTACAATGAGCAGTTCTTC
CASSLGGSYNEQFF
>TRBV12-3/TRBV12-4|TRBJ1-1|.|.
TGTGCCAGCAGTTTTGGGAACACTGAAGCTTTCTTT
CASSFGNTEAFF
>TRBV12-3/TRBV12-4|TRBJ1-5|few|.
TGTGCCAGCAGCAGGGGAGGGAATCAGCCCCAGCATTTT
CASSRGGNQPQHF
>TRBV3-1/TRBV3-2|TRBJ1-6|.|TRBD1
TGTGCCAGCAGCTTGGGACAGGGAGATTCACCCCTCCACTTT
CASSLGQGDSPLHF
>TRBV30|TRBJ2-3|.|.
TGTGCCTGGAGTCTGGGACACCGCACAGATACGCAGTATTTT
CAWSLGHRTDTQYF